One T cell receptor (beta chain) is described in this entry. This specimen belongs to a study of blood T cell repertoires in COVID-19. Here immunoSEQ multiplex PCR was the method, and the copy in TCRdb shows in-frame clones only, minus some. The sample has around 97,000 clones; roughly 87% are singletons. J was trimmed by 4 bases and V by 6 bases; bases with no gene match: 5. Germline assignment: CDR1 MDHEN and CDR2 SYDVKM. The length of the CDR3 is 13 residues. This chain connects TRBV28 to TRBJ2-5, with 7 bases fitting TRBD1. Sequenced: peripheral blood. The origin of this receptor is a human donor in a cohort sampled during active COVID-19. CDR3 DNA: TGTGCCAGCAGGCTCACAGGGGTAGAGACCCAGTACTTC. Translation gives CASRLTGVETQYF.